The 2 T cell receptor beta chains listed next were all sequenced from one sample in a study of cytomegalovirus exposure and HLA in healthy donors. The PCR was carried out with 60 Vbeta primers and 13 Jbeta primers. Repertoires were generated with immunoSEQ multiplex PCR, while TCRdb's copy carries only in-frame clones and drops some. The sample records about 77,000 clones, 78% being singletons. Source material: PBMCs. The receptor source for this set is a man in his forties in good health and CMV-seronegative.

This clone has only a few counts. CDR3 region: CASSLWTAGANVLTF. Here the CDR3 DNA reads TGTGCCAGCAGTTTGTGGACAGCTGGGGCCAACGTCCTGACTTTC. This chain links TRBV28 with TRBJ2-6, with D maybe TRBD1 (6 bases). V lost 3 bases and J lost 2, with 8 bases in between. This CDR3 has 15 amino acids. Germline assignment: CDR1 MDHEN and CDR2 SYDVKM.

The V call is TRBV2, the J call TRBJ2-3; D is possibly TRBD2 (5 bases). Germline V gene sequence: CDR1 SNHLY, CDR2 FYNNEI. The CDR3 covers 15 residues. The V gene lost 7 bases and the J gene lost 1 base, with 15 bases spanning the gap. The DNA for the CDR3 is TGTGCCAGCATGTCCCGGGGTTGGGGCACAGATACGCAGTATTTT. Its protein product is CASMSRGWGTDTQYF. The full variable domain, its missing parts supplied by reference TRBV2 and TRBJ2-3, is EPEVTQTPSHQVTQMGQEVILRCVPISNHLYFYWYRQILGQKVEFLVSFYNNEISEKSEIFDDQFSVERPDGSNFTLKIRSTKLEDSAMYFCASMSRGWGTDTQYFGPGTRLTVL.